This TCR beta chain was captured by sequencing in a study of T-cell memory formation after mild COVID-19. Study summary: Clusters were largely donor specific.

This clonotype has only a few counts. TCRdb itself ran the 5' RACE reads through MiXCR, one entry per CDR3 protein. Of around 340,000 distinct CDR3 sequences in the sample, roughly an eighth are singletons; the top ten hold 22%. Sequenced input: PBMCs or a T cell subset sorted from them (not recorded which). The source of this sequence is a man aged 18 to 35 who had mild COVID-19 (a few samples of this study predate the infection). Cell type and time point are not known.

This chain's CDR3 is CASSTGPYNSPLHF. The CDR3 region has the DNA TGTGCCAGCTCGACAGGCCCATATAATTCACCCCTCCACTTT. The chain has TRBV18 and TRBJ1-6; D may be TRBD1 (6 bases). V was shortened by 6 bases and J by 4 bases, with 10 bases between the two germline ends. Germline CDR1 KGHSH, CDR2 LQKENI. This CDR3 comprises 14 residues.